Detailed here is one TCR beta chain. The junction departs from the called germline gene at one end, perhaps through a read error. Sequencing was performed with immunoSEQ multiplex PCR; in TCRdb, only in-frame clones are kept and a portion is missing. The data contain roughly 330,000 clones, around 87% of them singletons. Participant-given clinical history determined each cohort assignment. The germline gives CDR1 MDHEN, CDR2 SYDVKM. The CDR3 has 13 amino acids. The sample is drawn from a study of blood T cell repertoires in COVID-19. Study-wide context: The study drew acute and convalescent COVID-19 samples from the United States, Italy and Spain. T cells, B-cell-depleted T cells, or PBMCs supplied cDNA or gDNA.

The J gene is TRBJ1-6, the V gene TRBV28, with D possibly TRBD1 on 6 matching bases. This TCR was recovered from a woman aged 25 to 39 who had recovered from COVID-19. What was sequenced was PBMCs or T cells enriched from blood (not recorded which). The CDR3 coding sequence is TGTGCCAGCAGTTCCCAGGGACATCGACCGACTACCTTT. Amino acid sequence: CASSSQGHRPTTF.